What follows are 9 T cell receptor beta chains derived from one specimen sequenced in a study of cytomegalovirus exposure and HLA in healthy donors. 60 Vbeta and 13 Jbeta primers were used in PCR. The data were produced by immunoSEQ multiplex PCR, yet TCRdb's version contains in-frame clones alone and is incomplete. The sample holds some 160,000 clones, around 80% seen once. The sample consisted of PBMCs. The receptor set was obtained from a man aged 35-49 years in good health and CMV-seronegative.

This clone was recorded only once. The rearrangement uses TRBV19 and TRBJ1-2; D is possibly TRBD1 (5 bases). V shed 5 bases and J shed 5 bases, with 12 bases lying between them. The CDR3 has 13 residues. Germline lookup yields CDR1 LNHDA and CDR2 SQIVND (reference sequence). The CDR3 loop is CASSDDRRYGYTF. The CDR3 region has the DNA TGTGCCAGTAGTGACGACAGAAGATATGGCTACACCTTC.

This chain connects TRBV4-3 to TRBJ2-4; D ambiguous. CDR1 and CDR2 (germline): LGHNA, YSLEER. The CDR3 sequence is 15 residues long. Trimming pared 1 base from V and 8 bases from J, leaving 15 bases between. The CDR3 sequence: CASSQGSTSRDIQYF. CDR3 bases: TGCGCCAGCAGCCAAGGGAGTACATCACGGGACATTCAGTACTTC.

This chain links TRBV29-1 with TRBJ1-4, with 9 positions matching TRBD1. The CDR3 sequence is 15 residues long. Germline loops: CDR1 SQVTM, CDR2 ANQGSEA. V lost 5 bases and J lost 6; bases outside the gene matches: 10. CDR3 residues: CSVRGGTGIDEKLFF. The CDR3 bases are TGCAGCGTTCGGGGAGGGACAGGGATCGATGAAAAACTGTTTTTT.

This sequence joins TRBV7-2 and TRBJ2-3; D may be TRBD2 (5 bases). This CDR3 has 15 amino acids. Deletions cut 5 bases from V and 0 bases from J, with 12 bases between. CDR1 is SGHTA, CDR2 FQGNSA, per germline. CDR3 sequence reads: CASSASGRSTDTQYF. In DNA form, the CDR3 reads TGTGCCAGCAGCGCCTCGGGAAGAAGCACAGATACGCAGTATTTT.

V and J are TRBV9 and TRBJ2-3; 13 bases align to TRBD2. J gave up 6 bases and V 4 bases, and 8 bases lay outside the gene matches. Germline V CDR1 and CDR2: SGDLS, YYNGEE. The CDR3 length is 16 residues. As DNA, the CDR3 is TGTGCCAGCAGCCGCACTAGCGGGGGGGCCTTTGATACGCAGTATTTT. This translates into CASSRTSGGAFDTQYF.

The gene calls are TRBV2 and TRBJ2-6; 11 bases match TRBD1. V lost 6 bases and J lost 1; bases outside the gene matches: 5. The CDR3 loop spans 17 amino acids. Germline V CDR1 and CDR2: SNHLY, FYNNEI. The CDR3 DNA reads TGTGCCAGCAGCCCGGGACAGGGGGTGTCTGGGGCCAACGTCCTGACTTTC. This codes for CASSPGQGVSGANVLTF. Combining the CDR3 with reference TRBV2 and TRBJ2-6 gives the whole variable domain EPEVTQTPSHQVTQMGQEVILRCVPISNHLYFYWYRQILGQKVEFLVSFYNNEISEKSEIFDDQFSVERPDGSNFTLKIRSTKLEDSAMYFCASSPGQGVSGANVLTFGAGSRLTVL.

The genes are TRBV7-2 and TRBJ1-1; D remains unclear. This CDR3 has 11 amino acids. V lost 6 bases and J lost 4, with 6 bases in between. The germline CDR1 and CDR2 sequences are SGHTA and FQGNSA. For the CDR3, the DNA is TGTGCCAGCAGATACTCCACTGAAGCTTTCTTT. Translating it yields CASRYSTEAFF.

This clone was detected once. CDR3 in amino acids: CASSWDRNTDTQYF. The DNA for the CDR3 is TGTGCCAGCAGCTGGGACAGAAACACAGATACGCAGTATTTT. The chain combines TRBV7-2 with TRBJ2-3; 7 bases are a match to TRBD1. Looked up from germline, CDR1 is SGHTA and CDR2 is FQGNSA. The CDR3 extends over 14 amino acids. V lost 4 bases to trimming and J lost 2 bases; unmatched junction nucleotides: 3.

V usage is TRBV6-5 and J usage is TRBJ2-2, with D perhaps TRBD1 (5 bases). The CDR3 runs to 16 residues. The germline CDR1 and CDR2 sequences are MNHEY and SVGAGI. The ends were cut back, 2 bases at V and 2 bases at J, with 12 bases in the middle. The CDR3 region is CASSYRGIGNTGELFF. The CDR3 bases are TGTGCCAGCAGTTACAGGGGTATCGGAAACACCGGGGAGCTGTTTTTT.